This T cell receptor beta chain was recovered during a study of cytomegalovirus exposure and HLA in healthy donors (dated by TCRdb to the late 2010s). Turning to the overall study: An earlier analysis of 587 of the donors reported roughly 300 Gb of sequence data and 95 million to 140 million unique TCR beta sequences obtained from some 170 million T cells. About 280 gigabases of sequencing data and approximately 92 million unique TCR sequences made up an early release that covered over 550 HLA-typed donors. Of the 350 to 450 genotyped donors, less than 90% were placed in the genetic ancestry cluster associated with self-reported Caucasian donors. The study aimed to test whether cataloging public T cell receptors could reveal signatures of past pathogen exposure. The study used immunosequencing to profile the T cell repertoires of several hundred subjects and linked those repertoires to cytomegalovirus serostatus. A separate validation cohort of about 110 different subjects was used in addition to the approximately 640-subject first cohort. The study combined high-throughput TCR immunosequencing, statistical association of individual TCRs with disease status, and machine learning to predict cytomegalovirus infection status. A later analysis re-analyzed previously published TCR beta repertoires from roughly 600 donors and added high-resolution HLA genotyping to study TCR occurrence patterns. In the later analysis, no new phenotypic data were used to find candidate immune exposures; instead, reliance was placed on TCR beta sequences and their occurrence across donors. An earlier analysis of several hundred of the donors applied high-throughput TCR beta sequencing to assess whether each TCR beta V gene segment acted as functional or pseudogenic. Alongside the repertoire data, information on donor age, sex, ethnicity and CMV serostatus was compiled. A later genetic analysis used genome-wide SNP genotypes for about 60% of the roughly 700 donors, treating that subset as a discovery cohort. Every repertoire in the discovery cohort had been generated on one and the same sequencing platform. HLA typing covered class I and class II loci at four-digit resolution. Typing coverage differed by locus: A, B, C, DRB1 and DQB1 were typed in about 620-630 donors, DQA1 in 500 to 550, DPA1 in around 600, and DPB1 in 472. Four or five DR-DQ haplotypes were handled as single units for association and clustering because linkage in the cohort was strong. Among 398 genotyped donors of the cohort, an average of around 240,000 unique TCR beta nucleotide sequences was sequenced per donor, of which approximately 19% were non-productive. The study at large found these results: Correlated functional status among segregating V segments might reflect linkage disequilibrium, but an unknown experimental factor could not be ruled out. Compared with equally common non-associated chains, HLA-associated TCR beta chains in a later analysis were more clonally expanded and had lower generation probabilities. In vitro tests confirmed that a few of the cytomegalovirus-associated TCR beta chains recognize cytomegalovirus antigens. Some IMGT-functional V segments, including TRBV6-2 and TRBV6-3, could not be told apart with the 87-base-pair reads, so those segments were excluded. According to a later genetic analysis, donors in an Asian-associated ancestry cluster had fewer N-insertions in productive TCRs than the approximately 690-donor mean. Some 16 rarely observed V segments, including chromosome 9 orphons, were excluded from the earlier analysis of almost 600 of the donors because counts were too low. Because HLA typing was missing for some donors at each locus, association tests included only the typed subset. In the study, around 160 TCR beta chains were listed as associated with cytomegalovirus. The authors suggested that the approach could potentially be generalized to other disease states and immunological phenotypes. In an earlier analysis of some 550 of the donors, most TCR beta V segments were observed in productive rearrangements about 90% or about 30% of the time, broadly matching IMGT annotations. According to a later analysis, most CMV-associated TCR beta chains appeared to be HLA-restricted, and the HLA associations seemed to be driven largely by CMV exposure. Cytomegalovirus status was reported to be diagnosed by the classifier with high specificity and sensitivity in both the original and validation cohorts. Across donors, most TCR sequences were observed very rarely, whereas some public TCRs were present in many individuals. In a later analysis, several top co-occurrence clusters were reported to appear linked to parvovirus B19, influenza, CMV and Epstein-Barr virus. Specific HLA alleles were associated with 15,000 to 20,000 TCR beta sequences at a false discovery rate of 0.05 in a later analysis. Only TCR beta chains were sequenced in this cohort, and the absence of alpha or paired-chain data limited detectable features. A further reported finding was that TCR beta sequences accurately predicted the HLA-A and HLA-B alleles for most subjects in the first cohort. Immune exposure information for the cohort was limited to CMV serostatus. V-gene and J-gene trimming of TCR beta chains was associated with a missense DCLRE1C variant in a later genetic analysis, and the association was replicated in an independent cohort. The presence/absence analyses assumed that sequencing depth was roughly uniform across donors, and that assumption may not be true. The sequencing pipeline was judged likely to have produced a cluster of highly shared sequence variants as a technical artifact. When HLA alleles, especially DR and DQ, strongly co-occurred, TCR associations were difficult to assign to individual alleles. In a later analysis, the rate of TCR association differed among HLA loci, with DRB1 alleles having the most associated TCRs and HLA-C alleles having the fewest.

The library was prepared using the immunoSEQ multiplex PCR assay. The multiplex PCR relied on a mix of 60 forward primers for TCR Vbeta segments and 13 reverse primers for TCR Jbeta segments. The CDR3 region of rearranged TCR beta genes was amplified from genomic DNA by a multiplex PCR assay. The amplified TCR beta libraries were sequenced on the Illumina HiSeq System as 87-base-pair reads. The original methods were these. A later analysis counted approximately 84 million unique TCR beta chains across the 650 to 800 repertoires, and 10 million to 12 million of these chains were shared by at least two donors. To remove PCR and sequencing errors, raw reads were error-corrected and collapsed into unique sequences using a nearest-neighbor algorithm that merged closely related sequences. To assign V, D and J gene segments, CDR3 sequences were aligned to IMGT reference sequences. For a sequence to be retained, a match of at least six nucleotides to both a V gene segment and a J gene segment was required. A rearrangement counted as productive if the CDR3 had no stop codons and remained in frame with V and J, and every other rearrangement counted as non-productive. Following IMGT convention, CDR3 was defined as the stretch from the second conserved V-encoded cysteine up to the conserved J-encoded phenylalanine. Sequences without an unambiguous match to a single V gene segment were excluded from the earlier analysis of several hundred of the donors. In an earlier analysis of roughly 600 of the donors, a V segment was called functional when productive rearrangements were above 56.7%, and segregating when the standard deviation between donors exceeded 5%. To diagnose cytomegalovirus status from the catalog of TCR beta chain sequences, a statistical classification framework was built. V and J gene assignment, in a later analysis, came from comparing TCR nucleotide sequences with IMGT/GENE-DB human TR gene sequences. Using the TCRdist pipeline, a later analysis assigned CDR3 sequences along with most-parsimonious VDJ recombination scenarios. In a later analysis, each TCR beta chain was defined by its CDR3 amino acid sequence together with its V-gene family, and reads without a unique V-gene family were excluded. As a way to deal with suspected cross-contamination and a sequencing artifact, a later analysis dropped approximately 570 nucleotide sequences that were highly shared and had low generation probability. A later analysis calculated a clonal expansion index for each public chain from normalized within-repertoire ranks of inferred template counts. In a later analysis, generation probabilities were computed with a VDJ recombination model fitted to out-of-frame rearrangements, and the resulting probabilities were checked against IGoR. A later analysis scored TCR-TCR, TCR-HLA and TCR-CMV co-occurrence with hypergeometric tests, applying a repertoire-size bias correction to TCR pairs. To estimate false discovery rates, a later analysis permuted the HLA or CMV assignments 20 times. In a later analysis, co-occurring TCRs were grouped with DBSCAN, and TCRdist sequence similarity was added when clustering was performed within HLA-allele-positive subsets. Co-occurrence clustering excluded repertoires with fewer than 30,000 or more than 120,000 public chains, plus five with anomalous nucleotide sharing. TCRdb carries this immuneACCESS record with in-frame sequences only. Its versions omit some clonotypes, under half of them owing to an unresolved V gene in the studies checked, with the rest unexplained. D and trimming were read from the DNA, whereas the V and J calls and clone size are those reported in that table. The sample table records over 150,000 clones; around 85% of these occur just once. The ten largest clones capture more than 0.7% of the sample.

The cohort comprised 670 or so healthy bone marrow donors. Cohort members were all nominally healthy when sampled, although unrecorded immune exposures were likely present. The donor tested CMV seronegative and was one of the 352 seronegative cohort members. A peripheral blood sample was provided by each donor, and peripheral blood mononuclear cells were used for TCR beta sequencing. Genomic DNA was extracted from the blood cell samples with the Qiagen DNeasy Blood Extraction Kit. Worth noting for this clone: Its target antigen remains unknown. No base quality values were provided; no much bigger clone lies one nucleotide off.

The CDR3 sequence holds 16 residues, the cysteine and phenylalanine included. The read is trimmed to its CDR3 DNA, 48 bases read in frame from base 1. CDR1 and CDR2 (SEHNR, FQNEAQ) derive from the germline V gene (reference sequence). For this chain, trimming is 4 bases at the V end and 6 bases at the J end, and the number of junction bases without a gene match is 13. Input material: PBMCs. The clonotype was recovered from a woman in her twenties or thirties in good health and CMV-seronegative. The chain is encoded by TRBV7-9 joined to TRBJ2-7; TRBD1 matches 9 bases in the middle. The bases read TGTGCCAGCAGCTCTAGGGGCCGGGACAGGGCGGGCGAGCAGTACTTC. Translated, it reads CASSSRGRDRAGEQYF.